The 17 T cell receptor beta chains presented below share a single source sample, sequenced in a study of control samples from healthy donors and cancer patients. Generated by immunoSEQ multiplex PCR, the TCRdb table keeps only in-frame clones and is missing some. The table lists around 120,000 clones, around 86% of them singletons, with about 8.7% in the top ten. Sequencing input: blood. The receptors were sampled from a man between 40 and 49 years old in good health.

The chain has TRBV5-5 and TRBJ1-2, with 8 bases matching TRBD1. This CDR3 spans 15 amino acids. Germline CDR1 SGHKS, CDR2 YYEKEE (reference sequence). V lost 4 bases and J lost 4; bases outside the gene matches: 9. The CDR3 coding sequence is TGTGCCAGCAGCCTAGACAGGGGAACAGGCTATGGCTACACCTTC. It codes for CASSLDRGTGYGYTF.

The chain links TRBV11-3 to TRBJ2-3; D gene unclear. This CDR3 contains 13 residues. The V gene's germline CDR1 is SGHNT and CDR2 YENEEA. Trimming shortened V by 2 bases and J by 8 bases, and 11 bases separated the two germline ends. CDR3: CASSLSTASTQYF. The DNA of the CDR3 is TGTGCCAGCAGCTTATCTACGGCTTCTACGCAGTATTTT.

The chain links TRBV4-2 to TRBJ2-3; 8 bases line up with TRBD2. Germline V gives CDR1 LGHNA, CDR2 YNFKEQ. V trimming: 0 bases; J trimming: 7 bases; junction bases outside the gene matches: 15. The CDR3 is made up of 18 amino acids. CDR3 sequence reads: CASSQEAGGALGRYTQYF. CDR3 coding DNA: TGTGCCAGCAGCCAAGAGGCGGGGGGAGCTCTGGGAAGGTATACGCAGTATTTT.

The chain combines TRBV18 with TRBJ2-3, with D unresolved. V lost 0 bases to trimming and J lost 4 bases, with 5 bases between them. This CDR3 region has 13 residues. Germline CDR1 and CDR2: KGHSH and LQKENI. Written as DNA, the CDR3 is TGTGCCAGCTCACCACCGGTCTCAGATACGCAGTATTTT. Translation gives CASSPPVSDTQYF.

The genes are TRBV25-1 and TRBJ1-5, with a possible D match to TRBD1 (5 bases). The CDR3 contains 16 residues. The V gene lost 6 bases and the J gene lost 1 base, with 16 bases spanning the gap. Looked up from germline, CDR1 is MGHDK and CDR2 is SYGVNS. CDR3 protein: CASRHQGQRSNQPQHF. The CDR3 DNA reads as TGTGCCAGCAGGCACCAGGGTCAGAGGAGCAATCAGCCCCAGCATTTT.

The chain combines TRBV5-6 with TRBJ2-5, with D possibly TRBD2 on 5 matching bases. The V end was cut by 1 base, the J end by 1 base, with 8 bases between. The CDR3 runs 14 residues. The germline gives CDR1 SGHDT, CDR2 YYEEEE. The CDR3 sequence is CASSLMGAQETQYF. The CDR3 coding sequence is TGTGCCAGCAGCTTGATGGGAGCCCAAGAGACCCAGTACTTC.

The CDR3 DNA reads as TGTGCCACCAGTGATGAGCCCGGGACAGGGGATGACTACACCTTC. The encoded protein is CATSDEPGTGDDYTF. The chain recombines TRBV24-1 with TRBJ1-2, with 10 bases aligning to TRBD1. CDR3 size: 15 residues. CDR1 is KGHDR, CDR2 SFDVKD, per germline. Germline trimming cut 3 bases from V and 10 bases from J; bases unmatched to any gene: 10.

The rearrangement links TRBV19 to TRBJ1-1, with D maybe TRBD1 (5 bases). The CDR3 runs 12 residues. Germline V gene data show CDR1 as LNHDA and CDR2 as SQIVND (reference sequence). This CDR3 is CEKRQGEGEAFF. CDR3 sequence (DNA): TGTGAGAAGAGGCAGGGAGAAGGTGAAGCTTTCTTT.

CDR3 region: CASSPVGGRTNEKLFF. CDR3 nucleotide sequence: TGTGCCAGCAGCCCAGTTGGGGGCCGGACTAATGAAAAACTGTTTTTT. This chain joins TRBV3-1 (or the pseudogene TRBV3-2) and TRBJ1-4; D might be TRBD1 (6 bases). Trimming removed 4 bases from V and 2 bases from J, with 14 bases in between. The CDR3 loop spans 16 amino acids. The germline gives CDR1 LGHDT, CDR2 YNNKEL (reference sequence).

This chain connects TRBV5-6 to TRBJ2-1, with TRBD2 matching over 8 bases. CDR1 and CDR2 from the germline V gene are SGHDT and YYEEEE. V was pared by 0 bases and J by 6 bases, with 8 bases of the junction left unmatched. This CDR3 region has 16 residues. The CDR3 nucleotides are TGTGCCAGCAGCTTGGATCTCGGGAGGGTGGGCAATGAGCAGTTCTTC. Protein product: CASSLDLGRVGNEQFF.

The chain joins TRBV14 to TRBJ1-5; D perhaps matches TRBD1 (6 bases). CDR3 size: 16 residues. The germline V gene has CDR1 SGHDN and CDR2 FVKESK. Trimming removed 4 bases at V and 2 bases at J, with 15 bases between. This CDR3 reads CASSLGWGRGNQPQHF. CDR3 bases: TGTGCCAGCAGCCTGGGGTGGGGGCGCGGCAATCAGCCCCAGCATTTT.

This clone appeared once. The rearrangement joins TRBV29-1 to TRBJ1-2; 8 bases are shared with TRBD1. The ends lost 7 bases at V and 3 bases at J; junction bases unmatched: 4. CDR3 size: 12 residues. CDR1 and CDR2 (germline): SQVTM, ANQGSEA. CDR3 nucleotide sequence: TGCAGCGCAGGACAGGGACACTATGGCTACACCTTC. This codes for CSAGQGHYGYTF.

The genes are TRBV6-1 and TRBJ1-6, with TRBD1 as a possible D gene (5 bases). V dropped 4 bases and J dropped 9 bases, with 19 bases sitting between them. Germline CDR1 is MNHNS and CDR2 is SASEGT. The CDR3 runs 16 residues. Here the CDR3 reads CASSARGGEGSSPLHF. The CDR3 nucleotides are TGTGCCAGCAGTGCCCGGGGGGGGGAAGGGAGTTCACCCCTCCACTTT.

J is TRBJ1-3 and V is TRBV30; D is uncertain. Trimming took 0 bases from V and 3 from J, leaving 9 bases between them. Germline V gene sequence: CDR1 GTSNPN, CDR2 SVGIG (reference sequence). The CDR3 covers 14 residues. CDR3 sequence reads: CAWSVPGFGNTIYF. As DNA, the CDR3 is TGTGCCTGGAGTGTACCAGGCTTTGGAAACACCATATATTTT.

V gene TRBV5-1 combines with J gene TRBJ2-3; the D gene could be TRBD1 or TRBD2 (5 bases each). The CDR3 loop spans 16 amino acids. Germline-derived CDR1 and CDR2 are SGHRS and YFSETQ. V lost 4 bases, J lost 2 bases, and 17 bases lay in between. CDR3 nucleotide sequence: TGCGCCAGCAGCCCAGACCCGGTGGGGACCACAGATACGCAGTATTTT. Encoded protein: CASSPDPVGTTDTQYF. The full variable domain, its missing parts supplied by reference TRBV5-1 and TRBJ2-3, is KAGVTQTPRYLIKTRGQQVTLSCSPISGHRSVSWYQQTPGQGLQFLFEYFSETQRNKGNFPGRFSGRQFSNSRSEMNVSTLELGDSALYLCASSPDPVGTTDTQYFGPGTRLTVL.

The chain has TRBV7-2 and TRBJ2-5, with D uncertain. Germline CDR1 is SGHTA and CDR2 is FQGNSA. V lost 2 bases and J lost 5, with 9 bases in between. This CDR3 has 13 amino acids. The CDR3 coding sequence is TGTGCCAGCAGCTTACGGGTTGAGGAGACCCAGTACTTC. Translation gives CASSLRVEETQYF.

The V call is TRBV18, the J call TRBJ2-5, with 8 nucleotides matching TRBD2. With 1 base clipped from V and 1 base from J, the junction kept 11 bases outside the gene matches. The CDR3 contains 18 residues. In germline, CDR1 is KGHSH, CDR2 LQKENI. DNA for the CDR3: TGTGCCAGCTCACCACGCCTGTTGGAGCGGGGGCCCCAAGAGACCCAGTACTTC. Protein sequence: CASSPRLLERGPQETQYF.